The rows below give T cell receptor beta chains drawn from one sample of a study of cytotoxic CD8 clonotypes in ibrutinib-treated CLL. The method was immunoSEQ multiplex PCR; TCRdb's version includes in-frame clones alone and lacks a portion of them. This table holds some 290,000 clones, approximately 80% found once. The source was PBMCs, collected before ibrutinib treatment. These TCRs come from a human donor with chronic lymphocytic leukemia. Each CDR3 is given with its conserved first and last residue. Each record gives: V gene, D gene, clone size, J gene, CDR3 DNA, CDR3 protein. A D gene is named only where the DNA matches it firmly. Clone size is stated in some rows and not others, as once, few, many or a class when expanded.

V gene: TRBV7-6
D gene: -
clone size: few
J gene: TRBJ1-1
CDR3 DNA: TGTGCCAGCAGCCTAACGAGGGGCACTGAAGCTTTCTTT
CDR3 protein: CASSLTRGTEAFF

V gene: TRBV18
D gene: TRBD1
clone size: -
J gene: TRBJ1-5
CDR3 DNA: TGTGCCAGCTCACCAATCCAGGGGGCCGATCAGCCCCAGCATTTT
CDR3 protein: CASSPIQGADQPQHF

V gene: TRBV9
D gene: TRBD2
clone size: -
J gene: TRBJ2-5
CDR3 DNA: TGTGCCAGCACCCCAGTGGAACTAGCGAGCCCCCGGGGGATTGGTCAGACCCAGTACTTC
CDR3 protein: CASTPVELASPRGIGQTQYF

V gene: TRBV19
D gene: -
clone size: -
J gene: TRBJ2-2
CDR3 DNA: TGTGCCAGTAGTATTTCGTACCTGGGAATAGACACCGGGGAGCTGTTTTTT
CDR3 protein: CASSISYLGIDTGELFF

V gene: TRBV25-1
D gene: TRBD1
clone size: few
J gene: TRBJ1-1
CDR3 DNA: TGTGCCAGCAGGTACAGGGGGGAGAACACTGAAGCTTTCTTT
CDR3 protein: CASRYRGENTEAFF

V gene: TRBV13
D gene: TRBD1
clone size: -
J gene: TRBJ2-2
CDR3 DNA: TGTGCCAGCAGCTTCATGACAGGGGGGACCGGGGAGCTGTTTTTT
CDR3 protein: CASSFMTGGTGELFF

V gene: TRBV30
D gene: TRBD2
clone size: once
J gene: TRBJ2-1
CDR3 DNA: TGTGCCTGGAGCATACTAGCGGGAGGTCTCTACAATGAGCAGTTCTTC
CDR3 protein: CAWSILAGGLYNEQFF

V gene: TRBV28
D gene: TRBD2
clone size: -
J gene: TRBJ2-3
CDR3 DNA: TGTGCCAGCAGTTTATCCCTAGCGGGAGGCCCAGATACGCAGTATTTT
CDR3 protein: CASSLSLAGGPDTQYF

V gene: TRBV13
D gene: -
clone size: -
J gene: TRBJ2-5
CDR3 DNA: TGTGCCAGCAGCCGCGAGGGGGAGACCCAGTACTTC
CDR3 protein: CASSREGETQYF

V gene: TRBV30
D gene: -
clone size: -
J gene: TRBJ2-7
CDR3 DNA: TGTGCCTGGAGTGTTGGGGGGTCCTACGAGCAGTACTTC
CDR3 protein: CAWSVGGSYEQYF

V gene: TRBV29-1
D gene: TRBD2
clone size: -
J gene: TRBJ2-1
CDR3 DNA: TGCAGCGTTTATGGACTAGCGGGAGACAAATCCTACAATGAGCAGTTCTTC
CDR3 protein: CSVYGLAGDKSYNEQFF

V gene: TRBV7-9
D gene: -
clone size: -
J gene: TRBJ2-7
CDR3 DNA: TGTGCCAGCAGCCCCTTCTACGAGCAGTACTTC
CDR3 protein: CASSPFYEQYF

V gene: TRBV10-3
D gene: TRBD1
clone size: -
J gene: TRBJ2-6
CDR3 DNA: TGTGCCATCATGATGTCGGACAGGGACTCTGGGGCCAACGTCCTGACTTTC
CDR3 protein: CAIMMSDRDSGANVLTF

V gene: TRBV5-1
D gene: -
clone size: -
J gene: TRBJ1-1
CDR3 DNA: TGCGCCAGCAGCTCGACAGCGAACACTGAAGCTTTCTTT
CDR3 protein: CASSSTANTEAFF

V gene: TRBV18
D gene: -
clone size: few
J gene: TRBJ1-5
CDR3 DNA: TGTGCCAGCTCACGGACAGAGAGCAATCAGCCCCAGCATTTT
CDR3 protein: CASSRTESNQPQHF

V gene: TRBV6-5
D gene: -
clone size: -
J gene: TRBJ2-7
CDR3 DNA: TGTGCCAGCAGTTACGGTTTTGCCTACGAGCAGTACTTC
CDR3 protein: CASSYGFAYEQYF

V gene: TRBV15
D gene: TRBD1
clone size: -
J gene: TRBJ2-1
CDR3 DNA: TGTGCCACCAGCCCACGACAGGGGGCTAGGAATGAGCAGTTCTTC
CDR3 protein: CATSPRQGARNEQFF

V gene: TRBV6-6
D gene: -
clone size: -
J gene: TRBJ2-1
CDR3 DNA: TGTGCCAGCAGTTACTCTTCTACAGGGAATGAGCAGTTCTTC
CDR3 protein: CASSYSSTGNEQFF

V gene: TRBV9
D gene: TRBD1
clone size: -
J gene: TRBJ2-1
CDR3 DNA: TGTGCCAGCAGCACCGGGACAGTATACAATGAGCAGTTCTTC
CDR3 protein: CASSTGTVYNEQFF

V gene: TRBV7-6
D gene: -
clone size: -
J gene: TRBJ2-7
CDR3 DNA: TGTGCCAGCAGCCCCTTTCTCTTAGGGCCGTCTCCTAGGGAGCAGTACTTC
CDR3 protein: CASSPFLLGPSPREQYF

V gene: TRBV11-2
D gene: -
clone size: -
J gene: TRBJ1-1
CDR3 DNA: TGTGCCAGCAGCCCCCCAGGGAACACTGAAGCTTTCTTT
CDR3 protein: CASSPPGNTEAFF

V gene: TRBV15
D gene: -
clone size: -
J gene: TRBJ2-1
CDR3 DNA: TGTGCCACCAGCAGACCGGCGGAGCCTGCTTCTAGCGATGAGCAGTTCTTC
CDR3 protein: CATSRPAEPASSDEQFF

V gene: TRBV5-1
D gene: -
clone size: -
J gene: TRBJ1-1
CDR3 DNA: TGCGCCAGCAGCTTGGGTCGGTCCGGCGCTGAAGCTTTCTTT
CDR3 protein: CASSLGRSGAEAFF

V gene: TRBV5-1
D gene: TRBD1
clone size: -
J gene: TRBJ1-4
CDR3 DNA: TGCGCCAGCAGCTTCACAACGGGACAGTCTAATGAAAAACTGTTTTTT
CDR3 protein: CASSFTTGQSNEKLFF

V gene: TRBV6-5
D gene: -
clone size: -
J gene: TRBJ1-3
CDR3 DNA: TGTGCCAGCAGTTCCAGGGACCAGGGAAACACCATATATTTT
CDR3 protein: CASSSRDQGNTIYF

V gene: TRBV9
D gene: -
clone size: -
J gene: TRBJ2-1
CDR3 DNA: TGTGCCAGCAGCGATGGACAGACCCCTCAGTTCTTC
CDR3 protein: CASSDGQTPQFF

V gene: TRBV7-9
D gene: -
clone size: -
J gene: TRBJ2-5
CDR3 DNA: TGTGCCAGCAGTAATCGACAGTTCGAAACACAAGAGACCCAGTACTTC
CDR3 protein: CASSNRQFETQETQYF

V gene: TRBV29-1
D gene: -
clone size: -
J gene: TRBJ2-3
CDR3 DNA: TGCAGCGGAGCGGCATCAGATACGCAGTATTTT
CDR3 protein: CSGAASDTQYF

V gene: TRBV5-1
D gene: TRBD2
clone size: -
J gene: TRBJ2-1
CDR3 DNA: TGCGCCAGCAGCTTTTCCCGAAATAGCGGGTATGATGAGCAGTTCTTC
CDR3 protein: CASSFSRNSGYDEQFF

V gene: TRBV30
D gene: TRBD1
clone size: -
J gene: TRBJ2-7
CDR3 DNA: TGTGCCTGGAGTCGGCCCCGGACAGGGGGCCAGTACGAGCAGTACTTC
CDR3 protein: CAWSRPRTGGQYEQYF

V gene: TRBV2
D gene: TRBD1
clone size: few
J gene: TRBJ1-2
CDR3 DNA: TGTGCCAGCATCAGGGGGAACTATGGCTACACCTTC
CDR3 protein: CASIRGNYGYTF

V gene: TRBV4-3
D gene: TRBD2
clone size: -
J gene: TRBJ2-3
CDR3 DNA: TGCGCCAGCAGCCGATCCGGGACTAGCGGATACTACACAGATACGCAGTATTTT
CDR3 protein: CASSRSGTSGYYTDTQYF

V gene: TRBV5-6
D gene: -
clone size: -
J gene: TRBJ1-2
CDR3 DNA: TGTGCCAGCAGCTTGGATCTGGGGGCCTATGGCTACACCTTC
CDR3 protein: CASSLDLGAYGYTF

V gene: TRBV6-5
D gene: -
clone size: -
J gene: TRBJ1-1
CDR3 DNA: TGTGCCAGCAGAATAACAAGGAACACTGAAGCTTTCTTT
CDR3 protein: CASRITRNTEAFF

V gene: TRBV7-9
D gene: -
clone size: once
J gene: TRBJ2-3
CDR3 DNA: TGTGCCAGCAGCTTAGATTCTACAGATACGCAGTATTTT
CDR3 protein: CASSLDSTDTQYF

V gene: TRBV7-9
D gene: TRBD1
clone size: -
J gene: TRBJ2-6
CDR3 DNA: TGTGCCAGCACCTCAGGGGGCTCTGGGGCCAACGTCCTGACTTTC
CDR3 protein: CASTSGGSGANVLTF

V gene: TRBV4-3
D gene: TRBD2
clone size: -
J gene: TRBJ2-7
CDR3 DNA: TGCGCCAGCAGCCAAGGGACTAGCGGCTACGAGCAGTACTTC
CDR3 protein: CASSQGTSGYEQYF

V gene: TRBV9
D gene: TRBD2
clone size: few
J gene: TRBJ2-7
CDR3 DNA: TGTGCCAGCAGCGTAGAAGGACTAGCGGGAGCACAGCAGTACTTC
CDR3 protein: CASSVEGLAGAQQYF

V gene: TRBV30
D gene: -
clone size: -
J gene: TRBJ1-5
CDR3 DNA: TGTGCCTGGAGTGCGGACAGAGGGTTTAATCAGCCCCAGCATTTT
CDR3 protein: CAWSADRGFNQPQHF

V gene: TRBV7-9
D gene: TRBD2
clone size: -
J gene: TRBJ2-7
CDR3 DNA: TGTGCCAGCAGCTTAGGGGGACTAGCGTTCCGACACGAGCAGTACTTC
CDR3 protein: CASSLGGLAFRHEQYF

V gene: TRBV2
D gene: -
clone size: -
J gene: TRBJ1-2
CDR3 DNA: TGTGCCAGCCGGCCTACTGGAGGCAGGGCGCGGGGCTACACCTTC
CDR3 protein: CASRPTGGRARGYTF

V gene: TRBV25-1
D gene: TRBD1
clone size: -
J gene: TRBJ2-7
CDR3 DNA: TGTGCCAGCAGTGTTGGCGGGACAGGGGGCGTCGAGCAGTACTTC
CDR3 protein: CASSVGGTGGVEQYF

V gene: TRBV18
D gene: -
clone size: -
J gene: TRBJ2-3
CDR3 DNA: TGTGCCAGCTCACCACGCGGGGTAAGGGGTGGCACAGATACGCAGTATTTT
CDR3 protein: CASSPRGVRGGTDTQYF

V gene: TRBV6-6
D gene: TRBD1
clone size: -
J gene: TRBJ1-1
CDR3 DNA: TGTGCCAGCAGGAGGGGACAGGAGAACACTGAAGCTTTCTTT
CDR3 protein: CASRRGQENTEAFF

V gene: TRBV7-2
D gene: TRBD2
clone size: -
J gene: TRBJ2-1
CDR3 DNA: TGTGCCAGCAGGCCCGGGACTAGCGTACTCTACAATGAGCAGTTCTTC
CDR3 protein: CASRPGTSVLYNEQFF

V gene: TRBV9
D gene: -
clone size: -
J gene: TRBJ2-7
CDR3 DNA: TGTGCCAGCAGCGTAGATGTTGGGGTGGGGTCCTACGAGCAGTACTTC
CDR3 protein: CASSVDVGVGSYEQYF

V gene: TRBV5-8
D gene: -
clone size: -
J gene: TRBJ2-7
CDR3 DNA: TGTGCCAGCAGCCCTCAGGGGACCTACGAGCAGTACTTC
CDR3 protein: CASSPQGTYEQYF

V gene: TRBV7-2
D gene: -
clone size: once
J gene: TRBJ1-2
CDR3 DNA: TGTGCCAGCAGCATCTCAGGGGCAGCTAACTATGGCTACACCTTC
CDR3 protein: CASSISGAANYGYTF

V gene: TRBV27
D gene: TRBD1
clone size: -
J gene: TRBJ2-7
CDR3 DNA: TGTGCCAGCAGTTCCTATGCAGGGGGCTGGGACGAGCAGTACTTC
CDR3 protein: CASSSYAGGWDEQYF

V gene: TRBV19
D gene: TRBD1
clone size: -
J gene: TRBJ1-3
CDR3 DNA: TGTGCCAGTAGTATAGGACAGGGTGGAAACACCATATATTTT
CDR3 protein: CASSIGQGGNTIYF

V gene: TRBV11-2
D gene: -
clone size: -
J gene: TRBJ2-7
CDR3 DNA: TGTGCCAGCACCTCCGGCCATAGGAGGGGCGGGCAGTACTTC
CDR3 protein: CASTSGHRRGGQYF